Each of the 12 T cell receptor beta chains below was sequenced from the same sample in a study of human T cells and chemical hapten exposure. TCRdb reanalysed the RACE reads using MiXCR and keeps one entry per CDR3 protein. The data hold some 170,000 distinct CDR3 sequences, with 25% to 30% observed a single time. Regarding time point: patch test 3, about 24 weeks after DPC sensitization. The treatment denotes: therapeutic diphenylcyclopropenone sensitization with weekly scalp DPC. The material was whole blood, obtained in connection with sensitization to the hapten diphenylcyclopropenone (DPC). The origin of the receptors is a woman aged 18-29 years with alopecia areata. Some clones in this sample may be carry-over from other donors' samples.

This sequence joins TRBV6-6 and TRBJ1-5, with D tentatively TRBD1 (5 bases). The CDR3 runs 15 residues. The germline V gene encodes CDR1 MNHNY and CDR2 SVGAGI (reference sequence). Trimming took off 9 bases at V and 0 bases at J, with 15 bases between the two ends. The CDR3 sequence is CASAQWGNSNQPQHF. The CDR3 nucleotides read TGTGCCAGTGCGCAGTGGGGGAATAGCAATCAGCCCCAGCATTTT.

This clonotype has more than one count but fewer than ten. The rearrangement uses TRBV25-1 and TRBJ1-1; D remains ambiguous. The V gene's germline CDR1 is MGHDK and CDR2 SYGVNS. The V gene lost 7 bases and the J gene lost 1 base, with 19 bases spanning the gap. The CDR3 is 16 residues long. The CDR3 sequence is CASNESNENRNTEAFF. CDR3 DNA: TGTGCCAGCAACGAAAGTAACGAGAATAGGAACACTGAAGCTTTCTTT.

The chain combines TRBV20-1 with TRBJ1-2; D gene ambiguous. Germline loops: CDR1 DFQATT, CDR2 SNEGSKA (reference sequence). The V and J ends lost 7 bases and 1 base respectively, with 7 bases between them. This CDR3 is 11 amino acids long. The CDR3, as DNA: TGCAGTGTCCCCAGTAACTATGGCTACACCTTC. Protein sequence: CSVPSNYGYTF.

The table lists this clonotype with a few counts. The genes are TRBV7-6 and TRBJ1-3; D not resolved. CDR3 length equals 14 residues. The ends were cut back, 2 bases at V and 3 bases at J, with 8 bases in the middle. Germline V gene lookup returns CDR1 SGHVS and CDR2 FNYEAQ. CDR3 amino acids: CASSLSEYGNTIYF. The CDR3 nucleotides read TGTGCCAGCAGCTTAAGCGAGTATGGAAACACCATATATTTT.

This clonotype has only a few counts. The CDR3 DNA reads TGTGCCACCAGAGTAGGGGCAGCGGACACCGGGGAGCTGTTTTTT. It translates to CATRVGAADTGELFF. V is TRBV15 and J is TRBJ2-2; D could derive from TRBD1 or TRBD2 (5 bases each). Trimming pared 6 bases from V and 3 bases from J, leaving 14 bases between. The CDR3 spans 15 residues. Germline V gene sequence: CDR1 LNHNV, CDR2 YYDKDF (reference sequence).

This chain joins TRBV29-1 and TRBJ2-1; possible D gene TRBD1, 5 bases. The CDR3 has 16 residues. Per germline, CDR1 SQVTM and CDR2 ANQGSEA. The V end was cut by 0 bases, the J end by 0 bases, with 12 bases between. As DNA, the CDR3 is TGCAGCGTTGAAGATCTTCGTGGACACTCCTACAATGAGCAGTTCTTC. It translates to CSVEDLRGHSYNEQFF.

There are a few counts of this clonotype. The CDR3 DNA follows: TGCGCCAGCAGCCTAAACCGCCGGGACTCTGGCGACGAGCAGTACTTC. Translation gives CASSLNRRDSGDEQYF. The chain links TRBV4-1 to TRBJ2-7; a possible D gene is TRBD2 (6 bases). Germline V gene data show CDR1 as MGHRA and CDR2 as YSYEKL. V dropped 4 bases and J dropped 5 bases, with 21 bases sitting between them. The CDR3 extends over 16 amino acids.

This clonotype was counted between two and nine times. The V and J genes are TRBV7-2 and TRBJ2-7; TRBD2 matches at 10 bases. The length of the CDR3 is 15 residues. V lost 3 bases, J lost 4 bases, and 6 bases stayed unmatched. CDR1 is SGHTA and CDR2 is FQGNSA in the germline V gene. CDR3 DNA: TGTGCCAGCAGCTTTTCGGGGACTAGCGAGTACGAGCAGTACTTC. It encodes CASSFSGTSEYEQYF.

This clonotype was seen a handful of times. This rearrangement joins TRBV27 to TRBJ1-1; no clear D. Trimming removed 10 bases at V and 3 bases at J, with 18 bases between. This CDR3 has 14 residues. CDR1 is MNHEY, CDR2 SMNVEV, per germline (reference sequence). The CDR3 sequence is CATRRALGDTEAFF. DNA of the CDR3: TGTGCCACCCGACGAGCCCTCGGGGACACTGAAGCTTTCTTT.

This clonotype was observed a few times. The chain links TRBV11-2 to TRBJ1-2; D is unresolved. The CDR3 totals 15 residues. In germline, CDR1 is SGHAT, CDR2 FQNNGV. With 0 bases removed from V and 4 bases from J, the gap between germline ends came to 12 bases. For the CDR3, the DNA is TGTGCCAGCAGCTTAGACGAAAGGGTCGCCTATGGCTACACCTTC. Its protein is CASSLDERVAYGYTF. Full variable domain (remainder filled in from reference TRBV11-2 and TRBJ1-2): EAGVAQSPRYKIIEKRQSVAFWCNPISGHATLYWYQQILGQGPKLLIQFQNNGVVDDSQLPKDRFSAERLKGVDSTLKIQPAKLEDSAVYLCASSLDERVAYGYTFGSGTRLTVV.

The CDR3 region is CASSEVWTGELFF. CDR3 bases: TGTGCCAGCAGTGAGGTTTGGACCGGGGAGCTGTTTTTT. The chain carries TRBV6-1 and TRBJ2-2; D unclear. The germline gives CDR1 MNHNS, CDR2 SASEGT. The CDR3 is 13 amino acids. V was cut by 3 bases and J by 5 bases, with 7 bases left in between.

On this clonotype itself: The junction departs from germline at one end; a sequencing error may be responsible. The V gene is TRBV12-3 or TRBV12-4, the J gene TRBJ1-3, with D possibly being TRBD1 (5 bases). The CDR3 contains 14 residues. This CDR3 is CASRPQGSGNTTYF. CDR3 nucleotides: TGTGCCAGCAGACCCCAGGGATCTGGAAACACCACATATTTT.